Below are 21 T cell receptor beta chains sequenced from a single sample in a study of beta chain features in type 1 diabetes. Expressed TCRB transcripts were sequenced because the entire RNA isolate underwent reverse transcription. The table came from immunoSEQ multiplex PCR; TCRdb's copy has only in-frame clones and leaves some out. The table has tens of thousands of clones, 30% to 40% seen once. Input material: stem cell memory CD4+ T cells from blood. Every receptor here comes from a woman younger than 35 in good health.

A few counts support this clone. The chain recombines TRBV4-2 with TRBJ2-1; D gene ambiguous. Germline loops: CDR1 LGHNA, CDR2 YNFKEQ. The CDR3 is made up of 16 amino acids. Trimming removed 0 bases at V and 9 bases at J, with 18 bases between. The CDR3 spells CASSQDLTGPKSEQFF. DNA of the CDR3: TGTGCCAGCAGCCAAGATCTAACGGGTCCGAAAAGTGAGCAGTTCTTC.

This sequence joins TRBV21-1 and TRBJ2-1; whether TRBD2, the table's D call, matches the DNA was not checked. TRBV21-1 is termed a pseudogene. The CDR3 loop spans 16 amino acids. The chain's CDR3 is CASSKLASGSYNEQFF. DNA for the CDR3: TGTGCCAGCAGCAAACTGGCTAGCGGGTCCTACAATGAGCAGTTCTTC.

There are a few counts of this clone. The gene calls are TRBV18 and TRBJ2-7; 8 bases match TRBD2. This CDR3 region has 14 residues. CDR1 KGHSH and CDR2 LQKENI come from the germline V gene. V lost 3 bases to trimming and J lost 6 bases; unmatched junction nucleotides: 7. CDR3 sequence reads: CASSPSGGPGEQYF. The CDR3 DNA reads as TGTGCCAGCTCACCCTCGGGAGGGCCGGGCGAGCAGTACTTC.

The rearrangement links TRBV6-5 to TRBJ1-2, with no clear D. Germline CDR1 and CDR2: MNHEY and SVGAGI. This CDR3 has 14 residues. V was trimmed by 5 bases and J by 8 bases, leaving 18 bases between them. CDR3: CASSSFGEERGYTF. For the CDR3, the DNA is TGTGCCAGCAGTAGCTTCGGGGAGGAACGCGGCTACACCTTC.

This clone has just a few counts. The CDR3: CASLSKTTGEQYF. CDR3 sequence (DNA): TGTGCCAGCCTTTCAAAAACTACGGGCGAGCAGTACTTC. This chain uses TRBV6-6 with TRBJ2-7; D unresolved. The V gene lost 8 bases and the J gene lost 6 bases, with 17 bases spanning the gap. The CDR3 runs 13 residues. CDR1 is MNHNY and CDR2 is SVGAGI in the germline V gene (reference sequence).

This clone was observed a few times. The chain is built from TRBV4-2 and TRBJ2-3, with 8 bases that match TRBD2. Germline CDR1 LGHNA, CDR2 YNFKEQ. Trimming took 1 base from V and 1 from J; bases not matched to a gene: 1. The CDR3 runs to 15 residues. This chain's CDR3 is CASSQVGGGTDTQYF. Written as DNA, the CDR3 is TGTGCCAGCAGCCAAGTCGGGGGGGGCACAGATACGCAGTATTTT.

This CDR3 is CASSGGNSQETQYF. CDR3 coding DNA: TGTGCCAGCAGTGGAGGGAACAGCCAAGAGACCCAGTACTTC. The chain joins TRBV2 to TRBJ2-5; a possible D gene is TRBD2 (5 bases). V lost 4 bases, J lost 1 base, and 10 bases lay in between. The CDR3 has 14 amino acids. Germline assignment: CDR1 SNHLY and CDR2 FYNNEI.

The chain recombines TRBV28 with TRBJ2-7, with 7 bases lining up with TRBD1. Per the germline V gene, CDR1 is MDHEN and CDR2 is SYDVKM. The J segment lost 4 bases and the V segment lost 4 bases, leaving 10 bases of the junction unmatched. CDR3 size: 15 residues. CDR3 loop: CASSSTGVDGYEQYF. The CDR3, as DNA: TGTGCCAGCAGTTCAACAGGGGTCGACGGTTACGAGCAGTACTTC.

V gene TRBV19 combines with J gene TRBJ2-5; D unclear. This CDR3 is 14 amino acids long. The germline V gene has CDR1 LNHDA and CDR2 SQIVND (reference sequence). The germline V and J ends were trimmed by 3 bases and 1 base, with 9 bases remaining between them. CDR3 residues: CASSMSQIQETQYF. In nucleotides, the CDR3 is TGTGCCAGTAGTATGTCTCAGATCCAAGAGACCCAGTACTTC.

The chain links TRBV7-3 to TRBJ2-1, with 9 bases identical to TRBD2. V dropped 5 bases and J dropped 3; count of bases not matched to a gene: 8. The CDR3 spans 16 residues. Looked up from germline, CDR1 is SGHTA and CDR2 is FQGTGA. The CDR3 DNA reads TGTGCCAGCAGCCCCAATCCTAGCGGGGTCTACAATGAGCAGTTCTTC. As protein: CASSPNPSGVYNEQFF.

This clone was detected a few times. This chain joins TRBV30 and TRBJ2-3, with a possible D match to TRBD1 (6 bases). CDR1 GTSNPN and CDR2 SVGIG come from the germline V gene (reference sequence). V lost 3 bases and J lost 4, with 11 bases in between. The CDR3 has 13 amino acids. This CDR3 reads CAWSTGQADTQYF. CDR3 coding DNA: TGTGCCTGGAGCACAGGGCAGGCAGATACGCAGTATTTT.

The rearrangement uses TRBV30 and TRBJ2-5, with 7 bases aligning to TRBD2. Losses at the gene ends were 0 bases for V and 5 bases for J; bases not matched to a gene: 9. The germline V gene has CDR1 GTSNPN and CDR2 SVGIG (reference sequence). This CDR3 contains 15 residues. The CDR3 sequence: CAWSVGLAGRETQYF. CDR3 DNA sequence: TGTGCCTGGAGTGTAGGGCTAGCCGGGAGGGAGACCCAGTACTTC.

This clone was seen more than once but under ten times. This sequence joins TRBV2 and TRBJ2-2; 7 bases match TRBD2. The length of the CDR3 is 13 residues. Germline trimming cut 7 bases from V and 2 bases from J; bases unmatched to any gene: 1. Germline V gene data show CDR1 as SNHLY and CDR2 as FYNNEI. CDR3 sequence: CASKRENTGELFF. DNA of the CDR3: TGTGCCAGCAAGCGGGAAAACACCGGGGAGCTGTTTTTT.

The sample holds a few counts of this clone. The chain uses TRBV18 and TRBJ1-5, with TRBD1 identical over 9 bases. The CDR3 totals 13 residues. Trimming cost V 3 bases and J 7 bases; bases outside gene matches: 1. Germline values: CDR1 KGHSH, CDR2 LQKENI. CDR3 nucleotide sequence: TGTGCCAGCTCACCGGACAGGGGCCAGCCCCAGCATTTT. It yields the protein CASSPDRGQPQHF.

J is TRBJ2-1 and V is TRBV7-6; D is unresolved. The germline V and J ends were trimmed by 2 bases and 6 bases, with 14 bases remaining between them. The CDR3 has 15 residues. Per the germline V gene, CDR1 is SGHVS and CDR2 is FNYEAQ. The CDR3 DNA sequence: TGTGCCAGCAGCTTACTAAGGCGGAACCTCAATGAGCAGTTCTTC. Translation: CASSLLRRNLNEQFF.

The chain has TRBV4-3 and TRBJ2-1; a possible D gene is TRBD2 (6 bases). Germline loops: CDR1 LGHNA, CDR2 YSLEER. CDR3 length equals 15 residues. The ends were cut back, 0 bases at V and 9 bases at J, with 15 bases in the middle. The CDR3 is CASSQDGRGQGEQFF. DNA of the CDR3: TGCGCCAGCAGCCAAGATGGGCGGGGCCAGGGTGAGCAGTTCTTC.

This clone came up a few times. The chain carries TRBV7-2 and TRBJ2-5, with D perhaps TRBD1 (6 bases). Germline V CDR1 and CDR2: SGHTA, FQGNSA. The V and J ends lost 7 bases and 9 bases respectively, with 27 bases between them. The CDR3 covers 16 residues. The chain's CDR3 is CASTLRMRTAQRPQYF. The CDR3, as DNA: TGTGCCAGCACTCTCCGAATGCGGACAGCTCAGAGACCCCAGTACTTC.

In this sample, this clone turned up a few times. In DNA form, the CDR3 reads TGTGCCAGCAGTACTCTGAGCCAACCTGGGGCCAACGTCCTGACTTTC. Translated, it gives CASSTLSQPGANVLTF. V gene TRBV25-1 combines with J gene TRBJ2-6, with D uncertain. The length of the CDR3 is 16 residues. The ends were cut back, 5 bases at V and 2 bases at J, with 13 bases in the middle. Looked up from germline, CDR1 is MGHDK and CDR2 is SYGVNS. The whole variable domain, remainder taken from reference TRBV25-1 and TRBJ2-6, is EADIYQTPRYLVIGTGKKITLECSQTMGHDKMYWYQQDPGMELHLIHYSYGVNSTEKGDLSSESTVSRIRTEHFPLTLESARPSHTSQYLCASSTLSQPGANVLTFGAGSRLTVL.

This clone was counted a few times. This sequence joins TRBV27 and TRBJ1-4; D uncertain. The length of the CDR3 is 13 residues. The germline gives CDR1 MNHEY, CDR2 SMNVEV (reference sequence). V was clipped by 2 bases and J by 5 bases, with 6 bases between them. The CDR3, as DNA: TGTGCCAGCAGTTTAGAGCGAAATGAAAAACTGTTTTTT. Translated: CASSLERNEKLFF. Variable domain in full (rest from reference TRBV27 and TRBJ1-4): EAQVTQNPRYLITVTGKKLTVTCSQNMNHEYMSWYRQDPGLGLRQIYYSMNVEVTDKGDVPEGYKVSRKEKRNFPLILESPSPNQTSLYFCASSLERNEKLFFGSGTQLSVL.

The chain joins TRBV4-3 to TRBJ1-1, with unresolved D. CDR1 and CDR2 (germline): LGHNA, YSLEER. V dropped 1 base and J dropped 1 base, with 13 bases sitting between them. This CDR3 has 16 residues. The CDR3 bases are TGCGCCAGCAGCCAAGCGTTCCGGGATACGAACACTGAAGCTTTCTTT. It is translated as CASSQAFRDTNTEAFF.

The genes are TRBV7-9 and TRBJ2-1, with D possibly TRBD2 on 6 matching bases. The length of the CDR3 is 12 residues. V was trimmed by 5 bases and J by 6 bases, leaving 8 bases between them. Looked up from germline, CDR1 is SEHNR and CDR2 is FQNEAQ (reference sequence). Here the CDR3 DNA reads TGTGCCAGCAGCCGACTAGGCAATGAGCAGTTCTTC. Translated, it gives CASSRLGNEQFF.